This T cell receptor (beta chain) was sequenced during a study of T-cell memory formation after mild COVID-19. Overall study: TCR clustering was largely donor specific. Study results and caveats: Day 15 to 85 contracting clones showed balanced CD4/CD8; day 15 to 37 expanders favored CD4+.

Germline CDR1 and CDR2: MGHDK and SYGVNS. This CDR3 contains 14 residues. Trimming removed 0 bases at V and 2 bases at J, with 6 bases between. TCR alpha and TCR beta cDNA libraries carrying sample barcodes and UMIs came from 5'RACE with constant-segment primers. Via MiXCR, TCRdb re-called the 5' RACE reads, giving one row per CDR3 protein. The profile shows about 340,000 distinct CDR3 sequences, 15% of them singletons. Of note for this clonotype: Its antigen remains unidentified.

This sequence joins TRBV25-1 and TRBJ2-3; D is unclear. Sequencing was done on a sample of PBMCs or a T cell subset sorted from them (not recorded which). The origin of this receptor is a man aged 18 to 30 who had mild COVID-19 (a few samples of this study predate the infection). Cell type and time point are not known. In DNA, the CDR3 is TGTGCCAGCAGTGAATATCGAGTCACAGATACGCAGTATTTT. It yields the protein CASSEYRVTDTQYF. The whole variable domain, remainder taken from reference TRBV25-1 and TRBJ2-3, is EADIYQTPRYLVIGTGKKITLECSQTMGHDKMYWYQQDPGMELHLIHYSYGVNSTEKGDLSSESTVSRIRTEHFPLTLESARPSHTSQYLCASSEYRVTDTQYFGPGTRLTVL.